These 28 T cell receptor beta chains originate from one sample sequenced in a study of beta chain features in type 1 diabetes (dated 2018 in TCRdb). Libraries were made using the immunoSEQ multiplex PCR assay. The High Capacity cDNA Reverse Transcription Kit was used to reverse transcribe all of the isolated RNA, meaning that expressed TCRB transcripts were what got sequenced. TCRdb took this table from immuneACCESS and kept in-frame rearrangements with V and J called. Such tables lack part of the clones; where checked against another copy, unresolved V genes explain under half of the gap, and the rest is unexplained. Present in this sample are roughly 730,000 clones, about an eighth of which were seen just once. The biggest ten clones account for approximately 0.022% of the sample. The antigens for these receptors are not known. The investigation overall reported the following: In all four CD4+ subsets, TCRB CDR3 length was moderately but significantly shorter in type 1 diabetes patients.

The sample was naive CD4+ T cells from blood. In light of the paper, this sample's cell subset or site label describes: true naive CD4+ T cells. The receptors derive from a man younger than 35 with type 1 diabetes.

J is TRBJ1-5 and V is TRBV13; D may be TRBD1 (6 bases). V was trimmed by 5 bases and J by 4 bases, leaving 12 bases between them. CDR1 is PRHDT and CDR2 is FYEKMQ in the germline V gene (reference sequence). CDR3 size: 14 residues. CDR3 DNA: TGTGCCAGCAGCCTGGGGACACTGAATCAGCCCCAGCATTTT. Translated, it gives CASSLGTLNQPQHF.

The chain carries TRBV28 and TRBJ2-7; no reliable D call. The germline V gene encodes CDR1 MDHEN and CDR2 SYDVKM. V was clipped by 11 bases and J by 5 bases, with 10 bases between them. This CDR3 region has 10 residues. Written as DNA, the CDR3 is TGTGCCGCTGGGTTGAACGAGCAGTACTTC. This sequence encodes CAAGLNEQYF.

The chain couples TRBV10-3 to TRBJ2-7; D perhaps matches TRBD1 (5 bases). The V end lost 10 bases, the J end lost 0 bases, and 13 bases lay between the germline ends. The CDR3 spans 13 residues. Germline V gene data show CDR1 as ENHRY and CDR2 as SYGVKD. CDR3 DNA sequence: TGTGCCACAAGACAGCGAGGCTCCTACGAGCAGTACTTC. Amino acid sequence: CATRQRGSYEQYF.

The sample holds a few counts of this clone. This chain joins TRBV10-2 and TRBJ1-5; D is possibly TRBD1 (5 bases). Germline CDR1 is WSHSY and CDR2 is SAAADI. V gave up 4 bases and J gave up 6 bases, with 10 bases separating them. The CDR3 totals 13 residues. CDR3 in DNA: TGCGCCAGCAGTGTAGGGGCGCTTCAGCCCCAGCATTTT. Translation gives CASSVGALQPQHF.

The chain is built from TRBV7-7 and TRBJ2-5, with D uncertain. This CDR3 is 14 amino acids long. V lost 5 bases to trimming and J lost 0 bases, with 10 bases between them. Germline V gives CDR1 SSHAT, CDR2 FNYEAQ (reference sequence). This chain's CDR3 is CASSNVRDQETQYF. CDR3 sequence (DNA): TGTGCCAGCAGCAACGTACGGGACCAAGAGACCCAGTACTTC.

This clone came up a few times. The chain employs TRBV4-1 and TRBJ1-2; D is perhaps TRBD1 (6 bases). The CDR3 has 17 amino acids. Trimming took 0 bases from V and 3 from J, leaving 17 bases between them. Germline assignment: CDR1 MGHRA and CDR2 YSYEKL. The CDR3 DNA reads as TGCGCCAGCAGCCAAGAATTAACAGGGACGCTCTACTATGGCTACACCTTC. Protein: CASSQELTGTLYYGYTF.

This sequence joins TRBV7-2 and TRBJ2-3, with unresolved D. CDR3 length: 12 residues. V lost 5 bases and J 2 bases, leaving 5 bases between the germline ends. Per germline, CDR1 SGHTA and CDR2 FQGNSA. This chain's CDR3 is CASSAYTDTQYF. The CDR3 nucleotides read TGTGCCAGCAGCGCCTACACAGATACGCAGTATTTT.

This clone has just a few counts. The chain uses TRBV11-2 and TRBJ1-5, with D maybe TRBD1 (5 bases). The germline gives CDR1 SGHAT, CDR2 FQNNGV. The CDR3 has 16 residues. V was clipped by 5 bases and J by 2 bases, with 16 bases between them. This CDR3 reads CASSHTAGSRNQPQHF. The DNA for the CDR3 is TGTGCCAGCAGCCACACAGCAGGGTCCCGCAATCAGCCCCAGCATTTT.

The chain couples TRBV29-1 to TRBJ2-1; no clear D. CDR3 length: 14 residues. The V and J ends lost 4 bases and 0 bases respectively, with 10 bases between them. Germline V gives CDR1 SQVTM, CDR2 ANQGSEA. The CDR3 region is CSVGQTLSYNEQFF. CDR3 nucleotides: TGCAGCGTTGGCCAGACTCTCTCCTACAATGAGCAGTTCTTC.

A few counts support this clone. The chain combines TRBV7-2 with TRBJ2-6, with D maybe TRBD2 (5 bases). Trimming removed 8 bases from V and 0 bases from J, with 11 bases in between. Germline CDR1 SGHTA, CDR2 FQGNSA. The length of the CDR3 is 15 residues. Here the CDR3 reads CASGDRGSGANVLTF. Here the CDR3 DNA reads TGTGCCAGCGGTGACCGGGGCTCTGGGGCCAACGTCCTGACTTTC.

The chain carries TRBV18 and TRBJ2-7; TRBD1 matches 7 bases. The CDR3 runs 17 residues. Trimming removed 1 base from V and 0 bases from J; junction bases left unmatched: 9. Germline V gives CDR1 KGHSH, CDR2 LQKENI. CDR3 coding DNA: TGTGCCAGCTCACCACAAGAGGTACAGGGGAGCTCCTACGAGCAGTACTTC. Translation gives CASSPQEVQGSSYEQYF.

This clone was counted between two and nine times. The chain has TRBV5-1 and TRBJ2-2; D possibly corresponds to TRBD1 (6 bases). The CDR3 consists of 15 residues. Trimming shortened V by 1 base and J by 6 bases, and 13 bases separated the two germline ends. Per the germline V gene, CDR1 is SGHRS and CDR2 is YFSETQ. The CDR3 here is CASSLWQGSAGELFF. In DNA form, the CDR3 reads TGCGCCAGCAGCTTGTGGCAGGGGTCAGCCGGGGAGCTGTTTTTT.

This chain joins TRBV7-8 and TRBJ2-3; 7 bases fit TRBD2. CDR1 and CDR2 from the germline V gene are SGHVS and FQNEAQ. The CDR3 runs to 15 residues. The V segment lost 7 bases and the J segment 3 bases; nucleotides outside the gene matches: 10. The CDR3 DNA follows: TGTGCCAGCAAGCGGGACCTCGGCGTTACAGATACGCAGTATTTT. This codes for CASKRDLGVTDTQYF.

This clone was picked up a small number of times. The V call is TRBV20-1, the J call TRBJ2-3, with D unclear. Trimming took off 3 bases at V and 10 bases at J, with 11 bases between the two ends. CDR1 and CDR2 from the germline V gene are DFQATT and SNEGSKA (reference sequence). The CDR3 extends over 11 amino acids. CDR3 sequence reads: CSASVPQAQYF. The CDR3 nucleotides are TGCAGTGCTAGCGTCCCCCAGGCGCAGTATTTT.

The V and J genes are TRBV9 and TRBJ1-2; D gene ambiguous. V was shortened by 1 base and J by 4 bases, with 8 bases between the two germline ends. Germline V gene lookup returns CDR1 SGDLS and CDR2 YYNGEE. The CDR3 length is 13 residues. The CDR3, as DNA: TGTGCCAGCAGCGTAAACAGCCGCTATGGCTACACCTTC. This translates into CASSVNSRYGYTF.

This clone has just a few counts. The V gene is TRBV11-2, the J gene TRBJ2-5, with a weak D call TRBD1 (8 bases). The V and J ends lost 5 bases and 2 bases respectively, with 15 bases between them. This CDR3 is built from 15 residues. The germline V gene encodes CDR1 SGHAT and CDR2 FQNNGV. This CDR3 is CASSPQGGWQETQYF. In nucleotides, the CDR3 is TGTGCCAGCAGCCCACAGGGGGGGTGGCAAGAGACCCAGTACTTC.

The chain has TRBV19 and TRBJ1-5; D not certain. The germline gives CDR1 LNHDA, CDR2 SQIVND (reference sequence). The CDR3 contains 12 residues. Trimming removed 3 bases at V and 2 bases at J, with 2 bases between. CDR3 nucleotide sequence: TGTGCCAGTAGTATGGGCAATCAGCCCCAGCATTTT. It yields the protein CASSMGNQPQHF.

The gene calls are TRBV18 and TRBJ2-3; D possibly corresponds to TRBD1 (5 bases). Germline V gene sequence: CDR1 KGHSH, CDR2 LQKENI. The CDR3 extends over 16 amino acids. V lost 2 bases to trimming and J lost 5 bases, with 17 bases between them. The chain's CDR3 is CASSPVDSTVGDTQYF. The CDR3 DNA reads TGTGCCAGCTCACCAGTGGATTCGACAGTCGGAGATACGCAGTATTTT.

V gene TRBV7-9 combines with J gene TRBJ1-2; no clear D gene. Deletions cut 2 bases from V and 4 bases from J, with 8 bases between. Germline assignment: CDR1 SEHNR and CDR2 FQNEAQ (reference sequence). The CDR3 is 13 residues long. CDR3 bases: TGTGCCAGCAGCTTACAAGAGCTCTATGGCTACACCTTC. Protein sequence: CASSLQELYGYTF.

This CDR3 is CASSLTGKEKLFF. The CDR3 region has the DNA TGTGCCAGCAGCTTAACAGGGAAGGAAAAACTGTTTTTT. The gene calls are TRBV7-2 and TRBJ1-4; tentative D call: TRBD1 (6 bases). Germline CDR1 reads SGHTA; CDR2 reads FQGNSA. This CDR3 has 13 amino acids. V was pared by 2 bases and J by 8 bases, with 9 bases between.

This clone has just a few counts. The CDR3 here is CASSHREGGGNGYTF. The CDR3 coding sequence is TGTGCCAGTAGCCATAGGGAAGGCGGGGGAAATGGCTACACCTTC. V and J are TRBV19 and TRBJ1-2; TRBD1 is a possible D gene (5 bases). V lost 6 bases and J lost 6, with 20 bases in between. The CDR3 is 15 amino acids. Per germline, CDR1 LNHDA and CDR2 SQIVND (reference sequence).

This clone has more than one count but fewer than ten. The chain couples TRBV5-4 to TRBJ1-1; D is ambiguous. Looked up from germline, CDR1 is SGHNT and CDR2 is YYREEE (reference sequence). This CDR3 comprises 16 residues. With 2 bases removed from V and 3 bases from J, the gap between germline ends came to 17 bases. The CDR3 DNA is TGTGCCAGCAGCTTCTTGTCGAGTGGGAAGGACACTGAAGCTTTCTTT. Its translation: CASSFLSSGKDTEAFF.

This clone was found a few times. The chain uses TRBV20-1 and TRBJ1-1, with D unresolved. This CDR3 has 11 residues. Germline V gives CDR1 DFQATT, CDR2 SNEGSKA (reference sequence). V lost 5 bases to trimming and J lost 0 bases, with 4 bases between them. The CDR3 loop reads CSAGMNTEAFF. Here the CDR3 DNA reads TGCAGTGCTGGCATGAACACTGAAGCTTTCTTT.

The chain combines TRBV6-5 with TRBJ1-2; no reliable D call. The CDR3 is 14 residues long. The ends were cut back, 3 bases at V and 0 bases at J, with 8 bases in the middle. From germline, CDR1 is MNHEY and CDR2 SVGAGI. The CDR3 DNA sequence: TGTGCCAGCAGTTATAGTACAGCTAACTATGGCTACACCTTC. Its translation: CASSYSTANYGYTF.

This clone turned up a few times. The V call is TRBV4-1, the J call TRBJ1-6; D is possibly TRBD1 (5 bases). The CDR3 is 14 amino acids. Germline V gene sequence: CDR1 MGHRA, CDR2 YSYEKL. With 2 bases removed from V and 11 bases from J, the gap between germline ends came to 13 bases. The CDR3 loop is CASSQPFRGTPLHF. The CDR3 DNA is TGCGCCAGCAGCCAACCCTTTAGGGGAACACCCCTCCACTTT.

This chain uses TRBV7-9 with TRBJ1-2, with 8 bases aligning to TRBD1. Germline values: CDR1 SEHNR, CDR2 FQNEAQ (reference sequence). The length of the CDR3 is 15 residues. J lost 4 bases, V lost 1 base, and 5 bases had no gene match. The CDR3 nucleotides read TGTGCCAGCAGCTTAGACAGAGGGACAGGCTATGGCTACACCTTC. Its protein is CASSLDRGTGYGYTF.

In this sample, this clone turned up a few times. The rearrangement uses TRBV4-1 and TRBJ2-4; no firm D call. Germline values: CDR1 MGHRA, CDR2 YSYEKL. The V end was cut by 3 bases, the J end by 0 bases, with 12 bases between. This CDR3 spans 16 amino acids. CDR3 protein: CASSQQPVLAKNIQYF. The CDR3 DNA reads TGCGCCAGCAGCCAGCAGCCAGTCCTAGCCAAAAACATTCAGTACTTC.

This clone was detected only a few times. This sequence joins TRBV25-1 and TRBJ1-2; no clear D. The CDR3 is 14 amino acids. Germline assignment: CDR1 MGHDK and CDR2 SYGVNS. Trimming took off 1 base at V and 5 bases at J, with 11 bases between the two ends. As DNA, the CDR3 is TGTGCCAGCAGTGAATTGGAGGTCCGGTATGGCTACACCTTC. Its translation: CASSELEVRYGYTF.